This record covers a single T cell receptor beta chain. The antigen remains undetermined. These data belong to a study of cytotoxic CD8 clonotypes in ibrutinib-treated CLL. Study-wide background: Roughly 10 relapsed/refractory, some 16 treatment-naive; around 18 IGHV unmutated. Following a median 12 months of treatment, with a range of 6 to 36, response samples were taken. Among the samples, the mean was approximately 250,000 productive templates and some 94,000 productive rearrangements.

Method: immunoSEQ multiplex PCR; TCRdb's copy keeps in-frame clones and lacks some. The sample has some 150,000 clones; approximately 80% are singletons. Study-wide results and caveats: Having risen at ibrutinib response, clonality had fallen back toward baseline by progression.

V lost 1 base, J lost 6 bases, and 9 bases lay in between. Germline CDR1 SGHTA, CDR2 FQGNSA. The CDR3 runs 13 residues. The receptor's source is a human donor with chronic lymphocytic leukemia. The chain has TRBV7-2 and TRBJ1-2, with unresolved D. The source was PBMCs, collected after 12 months of ibrutinib treatment. CDR3 bases: TGTGCCAGCAGCTTAGGTCTCCTGGATGGCTACACCTTC. Its protein is CASSLGLLDGYTF.